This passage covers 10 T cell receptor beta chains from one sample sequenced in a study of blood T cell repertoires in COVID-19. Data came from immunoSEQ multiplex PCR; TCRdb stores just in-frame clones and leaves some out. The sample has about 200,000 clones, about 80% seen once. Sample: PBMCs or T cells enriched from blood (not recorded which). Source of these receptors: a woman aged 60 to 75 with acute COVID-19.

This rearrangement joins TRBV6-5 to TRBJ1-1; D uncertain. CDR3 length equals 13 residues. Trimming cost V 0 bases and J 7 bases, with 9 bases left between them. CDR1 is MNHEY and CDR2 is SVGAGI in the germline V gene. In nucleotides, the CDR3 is TGTGCCAGCAGTTACTCGAGAGTCGGTGAAGCTTTCTTT. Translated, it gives CASSYSRVGEAFF.

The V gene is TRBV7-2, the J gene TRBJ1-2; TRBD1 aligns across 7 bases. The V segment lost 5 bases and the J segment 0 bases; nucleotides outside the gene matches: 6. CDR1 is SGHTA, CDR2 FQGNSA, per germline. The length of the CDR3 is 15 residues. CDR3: CASSTRQGSNYGYTF. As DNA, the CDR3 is TGTGCCAGCAGCACCCGACAGGGTTCTAACTATGGCTACACCTTC.

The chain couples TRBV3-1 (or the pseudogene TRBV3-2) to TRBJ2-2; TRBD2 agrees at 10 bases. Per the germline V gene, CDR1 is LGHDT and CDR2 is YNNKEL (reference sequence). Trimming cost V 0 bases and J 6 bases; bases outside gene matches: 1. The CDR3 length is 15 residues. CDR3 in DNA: TGTGCCAGCAGCCAAGAAGGACTAGCGGCCGGGGAGCTGTTTTTT. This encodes CASSQEGLAAGELFF.

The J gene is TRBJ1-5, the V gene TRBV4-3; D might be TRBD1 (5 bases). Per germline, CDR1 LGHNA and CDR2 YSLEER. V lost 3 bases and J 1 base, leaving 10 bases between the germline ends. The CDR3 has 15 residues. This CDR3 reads CASSQNRQSNQPQHF. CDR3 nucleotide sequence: TGCGCCAGCAGCCAGAACAGGCAAAGCAATCAGCCCCAGCATTTT.

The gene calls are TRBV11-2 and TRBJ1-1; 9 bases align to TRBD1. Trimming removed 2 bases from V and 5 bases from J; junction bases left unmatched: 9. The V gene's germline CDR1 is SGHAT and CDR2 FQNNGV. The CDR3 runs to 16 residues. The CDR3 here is CASSLSPGQGPTEAFF. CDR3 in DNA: TGTGCCAGCAGCTTATCCCCGGGACAGGGTCCTACTGAAGCTTTCTTT. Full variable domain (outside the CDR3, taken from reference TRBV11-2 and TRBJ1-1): EAGVAQSPRYKIIEKRQSVAFWCNPISGHATLYWYQQILGQGPKLLIQFQNNGVVDDSQLPKDRFSAERLKGVDSTLKIQPAKLEDSAVYLCASSLSPGQGPTEAFFGQGTRLTVV.

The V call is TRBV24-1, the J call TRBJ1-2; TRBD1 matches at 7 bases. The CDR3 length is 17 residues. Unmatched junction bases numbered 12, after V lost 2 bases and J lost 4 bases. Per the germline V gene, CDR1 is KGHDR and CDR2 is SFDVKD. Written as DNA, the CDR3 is TGTGCCACCAGTGATTACCGGTTCGGGACAGACAGCTATGGCTACACCTTC. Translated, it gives CATSDYRFGTDSYGYTF.

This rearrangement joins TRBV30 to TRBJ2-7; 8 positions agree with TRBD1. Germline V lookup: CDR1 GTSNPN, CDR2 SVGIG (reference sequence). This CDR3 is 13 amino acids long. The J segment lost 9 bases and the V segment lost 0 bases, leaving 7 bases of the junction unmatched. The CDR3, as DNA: TGTGCCTGGAGTGTTCAGGGGGCAAGCGTGCAGTACGTC. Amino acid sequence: CAWSVQGASVQYV.

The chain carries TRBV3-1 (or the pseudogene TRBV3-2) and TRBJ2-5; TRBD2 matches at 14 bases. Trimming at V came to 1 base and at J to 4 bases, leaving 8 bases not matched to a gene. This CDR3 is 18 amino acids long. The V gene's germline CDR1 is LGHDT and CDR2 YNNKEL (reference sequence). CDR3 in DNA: TGTGCCAGCAGCCAAGGACTAGCGGGAGGGCCGAGGCGAGAGACCCAGTACTTC. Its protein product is CASSQGLAGGPRRETQYF.

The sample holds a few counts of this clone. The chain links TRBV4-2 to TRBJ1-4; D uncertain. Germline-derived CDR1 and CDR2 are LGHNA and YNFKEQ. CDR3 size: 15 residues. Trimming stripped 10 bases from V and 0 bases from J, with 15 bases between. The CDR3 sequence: CATSPGEATNEKLFF. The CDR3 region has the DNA TGTGCCACATCCCCGGGTGAGGCAACTAATGAAAAACTGTTTTTT.

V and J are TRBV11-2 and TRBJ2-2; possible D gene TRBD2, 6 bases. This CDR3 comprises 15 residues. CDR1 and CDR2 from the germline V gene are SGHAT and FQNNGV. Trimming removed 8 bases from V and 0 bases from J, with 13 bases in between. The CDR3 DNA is TGTGCCAGCGGACTTGCGGGAACGAACACCGGGGAGCTGTTTTTT. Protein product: CASGLAGTNTGELFF. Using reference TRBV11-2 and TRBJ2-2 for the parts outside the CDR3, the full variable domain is EAGVAQSPRYKIIEKRQSVAFWCNPISGHATLYWYQQILGQGPKLLIQFQNNGVVDDSQLPKDRFSAERLKGVDSTLKIQPAKLEDSAVYLCASGLAGTNTGELFFGEGSRLTVL.